Listed here are 30 T cell receptor beta chains from one sample, sequenced in a study of beta chain features in type 1 diabetes. Reverse transcription of all isolated RNA meant that expressed TCRB transcripts were sequenced. The method was immunoSEQ multiplex PCR; TCRdb's version includes in-frame clones alone and lacks a portion of them. The sample yields about 410,000 clones, about 14% seen once. The sequenced material came from naive CD4+ T cells from blood. Receptor source: a man aged 25-45 years in good health.

The chain is built from TRBV28 and TRBJ2-5, with D possibly TRBD2 on 6 matching bases. CDR1 is MDHEN, CDR2 SYDVKM, per germline. V lost 7 bases to trimming and J lost 7 bases, with 10 bases between them. This CDR3 contains 11 residues. The CDR3: CASNRRGTQYF. The CDR3 coding sequence is TGTGCCAGCAATCGGAGGGGGACCCAGTACTTC.

This clone was detected a few times. The chain is built from TRBV7-9 and TRBJ1-2; no firm D call. Trimming took 3 bases from V and 8 from J, leaving 10 bases between them. This CDR3 comprises 12 residues. Germline V gene lookup returns CDR1 SEHNR and CDR2 FQNEAQ (reference sequence). The CDR3 loop reads CASSFDVAGYTF. The CDR3, as DNA: TGTGCCAGCAGCTTCGATGTGGCAGGCTACACCTTC. Complete variable domain (other parts from reference TRBV7-9 and TRBJ1-2): DTGVSQNPRHKITKRGQNVTFRCDPISEHNRLYWYRQTLGQGPEFLTYFQNEAQLEKSRLLSDRFSAERPKGSFSTLEIQRTEQGDSAMYLCASSFDVAGYTFGSGTRLTVV.

Points on this clone: Other DNA sequences within the sample encode an identical CDR3. The chain links TRBV18 to TRBJ1-1, with TRBD1 identical over 7 bases. Unmatched junction bases numbered 4, after V lost 1 base and J lost 8 bases. The CDR3 length is 13 residues. Per germline, CDR1 KGHSH and CDR2 LQKENI. The CDR3 here is CASSPLEGGEAFF. As DNA, the CDR3 is TGTGCCAGCTCACCACTCGAAGGGGGCGAAGCTTTCTTT.

The V gene is TRBV4-3, the J gene TRBJ1-2; D uncertain. The germline gives CDR1 LGHNA, CDR2 YSLEER. Trimming shortened V by 1 base and J by 1 base, and 4 bases separated the two germline ends. The CDR3 contains 13 residues. The CDR3 region has the DNA TGCGCCAGCAGCCAAGGACTTAACTATGGCTACACCTTC. This gives the protein CASSQGLNYGYTF.

This clone came up a few times. The chain is built from TRBV25-1 and TRBJ1-1; 10 bases align to TRBD1. CDR3 size: 14 residues. CDR1 is MGHDK, CDR2 SYGVNS, per germline. The junction had 5 bases not matched to a gene; V was cut back by 4 bases and J by 6 bases. This CDR3 reads CASSGQGALAEAFF. For the CDR3, the DNA is TGTGCCAGCAGTGGACAGGGGGCGCTTGCTGAAGCTTTCTTT. Supplemented by reference TRBV25-1 and TRBJ1-1, the full variable domain reads EADIYQTPRYLVIGTGKKITLECSQTMGHDKMYWYQQDPGMELHLIHYSYGVNSTEKGDLSSESTVSRIRTEHFPLTLESARPSHTSQYLCASSGQGALAEAFFGQGTRLTVV.

CDR3 loop: CASSQDLGETQYF. DNA of the CDR3: TGTGCCAGCAGCCAAGATCTTGGGGAGACCCAGTACTTC. The chain combines TRBV14 with TRBJ2-5; the D is unclear. Germline V gene sequence: CDR1 SGHDN, CDR2 FVKESK. With 0 bases removed from V and 5 bases from J, the gap between germline ends came to 7 bases. The CDR3 consists of 13 residues.

The chain couples TRBV18 to TRBJ2-3; TRBD2 is a possible D gene (6 bases). Germline V gene lookup returns CDR1 KGHSH and CDR2 LQKENI. CDR3 size: 13 residues. Between the trimmed V and J ends, which lost 6 bases and 0 bases, there was a span of 7 bases. The CDR3 loop is CASSGTSTDTQYF. CDR3 DNA sequence: TGTGCCAGCTCTGGGACTAGCACAGATACGCAGTATTTT.

This chain connects TRBV30 to TRBJ1-1, with unresolved D. The CDR3 contains 15 residues. Germline V gives CDR1 GTSNPN, CDR2 SVGIG (reference sequence). V gave up 2 bases and J gave up 1 base, with 14 bases separating them. The DNA for the CDR3 is TGTGCCTGGAGTATGTCTTGGCAGGCGAACACTGAAGCTTTCTTT. Protein sequence: CAWSMSWQANTEAFF. Combining the CDR3 with reference TRBV30 and TRBJ1-1 gives the whole variable domain SQTIHQWPATLVQPVGSPLSLECTVEGTSNPNLYWYRQAAGRGLQLLFYSVGIGQISSEVPQNLSASRPQDRQFILSSKKLLLSDSGFYLCAWSMSWQANTEAFFGQGTRLTVV.

The rearrangement links TRBV18 to TRBJ2-3; tentatively, D is TRBD2 (6 bases). V dropped 4 bases and J dropped 2 bases, with 22 bases sitting between them. Germline CDR1 is KGHSH and CDR2 is LQKENI. This CDR3 spans 18 amino acids. The CDR3 spells CASSRTPSGGRDTDTQYF. The CDR3, as DNA: TGTGCCAGCTCACGAACTCCGTCTGGAGGGAGAGACACAGATACGCAGTATTTT.

This clone was seen only a few times. CDR3 loop: CASSTDRQGQQYF. CDR3 DNA sequence: TGCGCCAGCAGCACGGACAGGCAGGGACAGCAGTACTTC. The chain is built from TRBV5-1 and TRBJ2-7; TRBD1 matches 7 bases. Germline lookup yields CDR1 SGHRS and CDR2 YFSETQ. The CDR3 length is 13 residues. The V gene end was trimmed by 4 bases and the J gene end by 8 bases; junction bases not matched to a gene: 9. The whole variable domain, remainder taken from reference TRBV5-1 and TRBJ2-7, is KAGVTQTPRYLIKTRGQQVTLSCSPISGHRSVSWYQQTPGQGLQFLFEYFSETQRNKGNFPGRFSGRQFSNSRSEMNVSTLELGDSALYLCASSTDRQGQQYFGPGTRLTVT.

The sample holds a few counts of this clone. V usage is TRBV9 and J usage is TRBJ2-5; D possibly corresponds to TRBD2 (6 bases). This CDR3 is 14 amino acids long. CDR1 is SGDLS, CDR2 YYNGEE, per germline. V lost 3 bases to trimming and J lost 2 bases, with 11 bases between them. The CDR3 reads CASSAGLQQETQYF. In nucleotides, the CDR3 is TGTGCCAGCAGCGCGGGACTGCAACAAGAGACCCAGTACTTC.

The rearrangement uses TRBV5-1 and TRBJ2-5; 13 nucleotides agree with TRBD2. The trim removed 1 base at V and 9 bases at J, leaving 9 bases unmatched. The CDR3 extends over 16 amino acids. The germline CDR1 and CDR2 sequences are SGHRS and YFSETQ. This CDR3 reads CASSLTSGRAGSSQYF. The CDR3 DNA sequence: TGCGCCAGCAGCTTGACTAGCGGGAGGGCCGGGTCTTCCCAGTACTTC.

This rearrangement joins TRBV2 to TRBJ1-1; D is unclear. The CDR3 runs to 13 residues. The V gene lost 6 bases and the J gene lost 1 base, with 9 bases spanning the gap. Germline V gene sequence: CDR1 SNHLY, CDR2 FYNNEI. The CDR3: CASRMEQNTEAFF. CDR3 coding DNA: TGTGCCAGCAGGATGGAACAGAACACTGAAGCTTTCTTT. The full variable domain, rest sourced from reference TRBV2 and TRBJ1-1, is EPEVTQTPSHQVTQMGQEVILRCVPISNHLYFYWYRQILGQKVEFLVSFYNNEISEKSEIFDDQFSVERPDGSNFTLKIRSTKLEDSAMYFCASRMEQNTEAFFGQGTRLTVV.

In regard to this clone: Within the sample, other DNA sequences also encode this same CDR3. The chain uses TRBV29-1 and TRBJ1-1; D is perhaps TRBD1 (5 bases). Germline CDR1 is SQVTM and CDR2 is ANQGSEA. Trimming left V 7 bases short and J 1 base short, with 10 bases between. This CDR3 is 12 amino acids long. DNA of the CDR3: TGCAGCGCCGACAGAGGGAACACTGAAGCTTTCTTT. Protein: CSADRGNTEAFF.

This clone was picked up a small number of times. The V and J genes are TRBV7-9 and TRBJ1-1; D is unclear. CDR1 and CDR2 (germline): SEHNR, FQNEAQ (reference sequence). Trimming cost V 5 bases and J 12 bases, with 16 bases left between them. The CDR3 spans 12 residues. CDR3: CASSLLDGTTFF. In nucleotides, the CDR3 is TGTGCCAGCAGCCTTCTGGACGGCACGACTTTCTTT.

This sequence joins TRBV28 and TRBJ2-7; D is ambiguous. V shed 3 bases and J shed 3 bases, with 6 bases lying between them. The germline gives CDR1 MDHEN, CDR2 SYDVKM. The CDR3 extends over 12 amino acids. CDR3 in amino acids: CASSFKGYEQYV. The CDR3 region has the DNA TGTGCCAGCAGTTTTAAGGGCTACGAGCAGTACGTC.

This clone came up a few times. V is TRBV6-1 and J is TRBJ2-4, with 8 bases aligning to TRBD1. Germline lookup yields CDR1 MNHNS and CDR2 SASEGT. Unmatched junction bases numbered 11, after V lost 1 base and J lost 3 bases. The CDR3 spans 18 residues. The CDR3 coding sequence is TGTGCCAGCAGTGAAGAAGGGACAGGTTTTGGAGGCAAAAACATTCAGTACTTC. It codes for CASSEEGTGFGGKNIQYF.

Only a few counts were recorded for this clone. This chain connects TRBV19 to TRBJ2-5, with D possibly TRBD1 on 5 matching bases. Germline CDR1 LNHDA, CDR2 SQIVND (reference sequence). This CDR3 is 14 amino acids long. V was clipped by 4 bases and J by 2 bases, with 11 bases between them. In nucleotides, the CDR3 is TGTGCCAGTAGTACACTCGACAGACAAGAGACCCAGTACTTC. It yields the protein CASSTLDRQETQYF.

This clone was detected a few times. V is TRBV5-1 and J is TRBJ1-6; perhaps TRBD1 as D (6 bases). Deletions cut 4 bases from V and 6 bases from J, with 17 bases between. This CDR3 has 16 amino acids. Germline assignment: CDR1 SGHRS and CDR2 YFSETQ. DNA for the CDR3: TGCGCCAGCAGCCTCGGGGAGGGCAGGGGTAATTCACCCCTCCACTTT. Translating gives CASSLGEGRGNSPLHF.

This clone was seen only a few times. This chain joins TRBV10-3 and TRBJ2-7, with D uncertain. The CDR3 totals 16 residues. V was pared by 1 base and J by 1 base, with 14 bases between. Germline assignment: CDR1 ENHRY and CDR2 SYGVKD. This CDR3 reads CAISEFGTDASYEQYV. CDR3 DNA: TGTGCCATCAGTGAGTTCGGAACGGACGCTTCCTACGAGCAGTACGTC.

The rearrangement uses TRBV29-1 and TRBJ1-5; no clear D. Germline assignment: CDR1 SQVTM and CDR2 ANQGSEA. V shed 7 bases and J shed 0 bases, with 7 bases lying between them. The CDR3 totals 12 residues. CDR3: CSATYSNQPQHF. For the CDR3, the DNA is TGCAGCGCGACATATAGCAATCAGCCCCAGCATTTT. The variable domain in full, completed from reference TRBV29-1 and TRBJ1-5, reads SAVISQKPSRDICQRGTSLTIQCQVDSQVTMMFWYRQQPGQSLTLIATANQGSEATYESGFVIDKFPISRPNLTFSTLTVSNMSPEDSSIYLCSATYSNQPQHFGDGTRLSIL.

The chain carries TRBV4-2 and TRBJ2-3, with D uncertain. Germline loops: CDR1 LGHNA, CDR2 YNFKEQ. With 1 base removed from V and 0 bases from J, the gap between germline ends came to 11 bases. The CDR3 has 16 residues. The CDR3 nucleotides are TGTGCCAGCAGCCAAGTATTCGGCGAGAGCACAGATACGCAGTATTTT. Amino acids: CASSQVFGESTDTQYF.

In this sample, this clone turned up a few times. V gene TRBV7-3 combines with J gene TRBJ2-5, with D tentatively TRBD1 (5 bases). Trimming removed 2 bases from V and 0 bases from J, with 7 bases in between. The V gene's germline CDR1 is SGHTA and CDR2 FQGTGA. CDR3 size: 14 residues. Here the CDR3 DNA reads TGTGCCAGCAGCTTATCAGGGTACCAAGAGACCCAGTACTTC. Residues: CASSLSGYQETQYF.

The chain couples TRBV7-2 to TRBJ1-1; D might be TRBD1 (5 bases). The length of the CDR3 is 15 residues. The germline V and J ends were trimmed by 6 bases and 4 bases, with 18 bases remaining between them. Germline V gene sequence: CDR1 SGHTA, CDR2 FQGNSA. The CDR3 here is CASSSKGRGSTEAFF. CDR3 sequence (DNA): TGTGCCAGCAGTTCAAAAGGGAGGGGAAGCACTGAAGCTTTCTTT.

J is TRBJ2-7 and V is TRBV27, with 7 bases matching TRBD1. CDR1 is MNHEY, CDR2 SMNVEV, per germline (reference sequence). V lost 10 bases to trimming and J lost 5 bases; unmatched junction nucleotides: 11. This CDR3 region has 13 residues. CDR3 residues: CATKPQGSDEQYF. In DNA form, the CDR3 reads TGTGCCACCAAGCCACAGGGGAGCGACGAGCAGTACTTC.

This clone occurred a few times. The chain carries TRBV4-3 and TRBJ1-6; D remains unclear. Germline assignment: CDR1 LGHNA and CDR2 YSLEER. The germline V and J ends were trimmed by 5 bases and 7 bases, with 9 bases remaining between them. The CDR3 length is 13 residues. CDR3 sequence: CASSWGGNSPLHF. The DNA of the CDR3 is TGCGCCAGCAGCTGGGGTGGGAATTCACCCCTCCACTTT.

The genes are TRBV18 and TRBJ2-2, with unresolved D. The CDR3 has 15 amino acids. CDR1 is KGHSH and CDR2 is LQKENI in the germline V gene. The ends were cut back, 3 bases at V and 0 bases at J, with 8 bases in the middle. CDR3 residues: CASSPLASNTGELFF. CDR3 bases: TGTGCCAGCTCACCGCTCGCCTCGAACACCGGGGAGCTGTTTTTT.

This clone has more than one count but fewer than ten. The V gene is TRBV4-2, the J gene TRBJ2-1, with D possibly matching TRBD2 (6 bases). Germline V gives CDR1 LGHNA, CDR2 YNFKEQ. Deletions cut 4 bases from V and 7 bases from J, with 17 bases between. The CDR3 runs to 15 residues. As DNA, the CDR3 is TGTGCCAGCAGCCCGGAGGGCCGCGTCGGGAATGAGCAGTTCTTC. It codes for CASSPEGRVGNEQFF.

A remark on this clone: Other DNA sequences from this sample encode an identical CDR3 as well. The gene calls are TRBV29-1 and TRBJ1-2, with D uncertain. CDR1 is SQVTM, CDR2 ANQGSEA, per germline. Trimming left V 7 bases short and J 5 bases short, with 8 bases between. The CDR3 spans 10 residues. The CDR3 spells CSAEGYGYTF. The CDR3 DNA reads as TGCAGCGCCGAAGGGTATGGCTACACCTTC. Full variable domain (rest looked up from reference TRBV29-1 and TRBJ1-2): SAVISQKPSRDICQRGTSLTIQCQVDSQVTMMFWYRQQPGQSLTLIATANQGSEATYESGFVIDKFPISRPNLTFSTLTVSNMSPEDSSIYLCSAEGYGYTFGSGTRLTVV.

This clone was detected a few times. CDR3 protein: CASRNSIGKTEAFF. The CDR3 coding sequence is TGCGCCAGCAGGAACTCCATAGGAAAGACTGAAGCTTTCTTT. The J gene is TRBJ1-1, the V gene TRBV4-1; D is ambiguous. Per the germline V gene, CDR1 is MGHRA and CDR2 is YSYEKL. V was clipped by 6 bases and J by 5 bases, with 16 bases between them. CDR3 length equals 14 residues.